A single sample gave rise to the 5 T cell receptor beta chains below, sequenced in a study of T cells expressing NK-cell markers. TCRdb re-called the 5' RACE reads, yielding one record per CDR3 amino acid sequence without DNA. Its clone listing holds about 32,000 distinct CDR3 sequences. Sequences were obtained from blood T cells: a sorted CD56 or NKG2C T cell subset, CD4+ or CD8+ T cells, or bulk PBMC T cells (not recorded which). These receptors were taken from a woman between 18 and 70 years old in good health.

V and J are TRBV6-1 and TRBJ2-1; with no DNA, the TCRdb D assignment of TRBD2 cannot be verified. The CDR3 runs to 14 residues. Germline V gene lookup returns CDR1 MNHNS and CDR2 SASEGT. This CDR3 is CASRGLAGTNEQFF.

This rearrangement joins TRBV5-1 to TRBJ2-1; the TRBD2 assignment by TCRdb is unverifiable without DNA. CDR3 length equals 16 residues. CDR1 is SGHRS, CDR2 YFSETQ, per germline. This CDR3 reads CASSLVLGLKGNEQFF.

The V gene is TRBV7-9, the J gene TRBJ2-1; the TRBD2 assignment by TCRdb is unverifiable without DNA. The CDR3 has 14 amino acids. From germline, CDR1 is SEHNR and CDR2 FQNEAQ (reference sequence). The CDR3 reads CASRHSTSGNEQFF.

This chain's CDR3 is CASSHGTVNNSPLHF. The chain carries TRBV7-9 and TRBJ1-6; TCRdb designates TRBD1, a call that cannot be tested without DNA. Germline V CDR1 and CDR2: SEHNR, FQNEAQ (reference sequence). This CDR3 has 15 amino acids.

The rearrangement links TRBV9 to TRBJ2-7; TCRdb proposes TRBD1, but this gene call is untestable without DNA. In germline, CDR1 is SGDLS, CDR2 YYNGEE. The CDR3 consists of 14 residues. The CDR3 spells CASSPTGLSYEQYF.